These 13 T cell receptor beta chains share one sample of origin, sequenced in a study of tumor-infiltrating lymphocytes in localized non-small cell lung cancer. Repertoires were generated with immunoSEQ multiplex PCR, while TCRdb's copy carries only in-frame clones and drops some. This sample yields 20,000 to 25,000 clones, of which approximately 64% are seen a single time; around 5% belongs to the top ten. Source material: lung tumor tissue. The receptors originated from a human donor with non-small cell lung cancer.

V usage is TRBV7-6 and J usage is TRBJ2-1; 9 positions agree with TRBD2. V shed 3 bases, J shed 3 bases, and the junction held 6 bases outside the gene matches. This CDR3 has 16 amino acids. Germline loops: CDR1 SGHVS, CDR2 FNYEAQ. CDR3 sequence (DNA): TGTGCCAGCAGCTTCTTAGCGGGGGAGATCTACAATGAGCAGTTCTTC. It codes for CASSFLAGEIYNEQFF. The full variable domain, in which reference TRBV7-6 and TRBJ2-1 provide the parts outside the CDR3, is GAGVSQSPRYKVTKRGQDVALRCDPISGHVSLYWYRQALGQGPEFLTYFNYEAQQDKSGLPNDRFSAERPEGSISTLTIQRTEQRDSAMYRCASSFLAGEIYNEQFFGPGTRLTVL.

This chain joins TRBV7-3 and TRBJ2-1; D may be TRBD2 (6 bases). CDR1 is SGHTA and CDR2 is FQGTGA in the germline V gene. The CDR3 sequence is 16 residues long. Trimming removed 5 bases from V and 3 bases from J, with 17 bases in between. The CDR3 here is CASSPLGGSLYNEQFF. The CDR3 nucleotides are TGTGCCAGCAGCCCGCTTGGAGGGAGTCTCTACAATGAGCAGTTCTTC.

This chain's CDR3 is CASSLPRTGEHQPQHF. CDR3 nucleotides: TGTGCCAGCAGCTTACCCCGGACAGGGGAACATCAGCCCCAGCATTTT. The chain joins TRBV11-1 to TRBJ1-5; 9 nucleotides line up with TRBD1. CDR3 length: 16 amino acids. J gave up 5 bases and V 2 bases, and 7 bases lay outside the gene matches. CDR1 SGHAT and CDR2 FQDESV come from the germline V gene (reference sequence).

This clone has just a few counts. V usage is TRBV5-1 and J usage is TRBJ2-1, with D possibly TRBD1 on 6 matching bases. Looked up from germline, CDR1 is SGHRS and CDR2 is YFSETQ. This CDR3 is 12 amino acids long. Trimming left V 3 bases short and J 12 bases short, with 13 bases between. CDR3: CASSSEQGRQFF. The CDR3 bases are TGCGCCAGCAGCTCCGAACAGGGACGGCAGTTCTTC.

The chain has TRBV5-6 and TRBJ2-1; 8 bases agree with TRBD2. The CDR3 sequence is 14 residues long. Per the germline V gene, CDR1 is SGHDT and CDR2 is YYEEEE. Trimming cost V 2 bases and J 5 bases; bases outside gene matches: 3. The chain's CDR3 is CASSLAGANNEQFF. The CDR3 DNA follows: TGTGCCAGCAGCTTAGCGGGAGCTAACAATGAGCAGTTCTTC.

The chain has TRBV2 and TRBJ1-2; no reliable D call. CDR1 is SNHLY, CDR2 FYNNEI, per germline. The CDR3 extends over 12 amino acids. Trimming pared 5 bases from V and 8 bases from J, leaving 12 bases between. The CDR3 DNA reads TGTGCCAGCAGTCCCCTTACCGGAGGCTACACCTTC. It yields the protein CASSPLTGGYTF.

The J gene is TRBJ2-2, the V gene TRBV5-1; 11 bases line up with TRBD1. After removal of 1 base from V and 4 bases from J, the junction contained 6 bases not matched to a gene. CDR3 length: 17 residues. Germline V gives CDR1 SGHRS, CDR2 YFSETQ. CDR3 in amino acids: CASSLSLGTGGTGELFF. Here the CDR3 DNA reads TGCGCCAGCAGCTTGTCCCTGGGGACAGGGGGCACCGGGGAGCTGTTTTTT.

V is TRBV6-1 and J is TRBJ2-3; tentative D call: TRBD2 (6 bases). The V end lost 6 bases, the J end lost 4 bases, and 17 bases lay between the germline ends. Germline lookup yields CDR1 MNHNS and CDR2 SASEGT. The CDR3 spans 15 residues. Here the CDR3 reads CASSTSLVGSDTQYF. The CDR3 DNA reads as TGTGCCAGCAGCACTAGCTTGGTGGGCTCAGATACGCAGTATTTT.

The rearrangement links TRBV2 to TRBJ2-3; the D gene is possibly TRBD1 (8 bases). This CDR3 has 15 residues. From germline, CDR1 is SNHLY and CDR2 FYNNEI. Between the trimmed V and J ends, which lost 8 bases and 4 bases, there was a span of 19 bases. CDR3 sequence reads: CASPQDREGPDTQYF. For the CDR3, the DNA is TGTGCCAGCCCCCAGGACAGGGAGGGACCAGATACGCAGTATTTT.

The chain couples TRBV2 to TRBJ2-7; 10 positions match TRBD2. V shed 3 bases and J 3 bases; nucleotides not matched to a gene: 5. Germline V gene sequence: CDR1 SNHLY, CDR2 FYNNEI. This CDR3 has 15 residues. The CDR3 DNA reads TGTGCCAGCAGTGAGCTAGCGGGAGAAGTCTACGAGCAGTACTTC. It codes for CASSELAGEVYEQYF.

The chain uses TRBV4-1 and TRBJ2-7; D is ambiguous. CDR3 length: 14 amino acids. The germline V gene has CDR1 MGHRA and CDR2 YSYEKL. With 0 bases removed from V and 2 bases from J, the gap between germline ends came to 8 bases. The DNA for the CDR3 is TGCGCCAGCAGCCAAGATAGCTGGGCCTACGAGCAGTACTTC. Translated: CASSQDSWAYEQYF.

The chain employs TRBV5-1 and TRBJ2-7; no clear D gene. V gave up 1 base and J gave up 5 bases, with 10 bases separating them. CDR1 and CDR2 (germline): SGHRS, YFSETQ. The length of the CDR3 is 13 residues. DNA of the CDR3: TGCGCCAGCAGCTTGATCGTGGGCCACGAGCAGTACTTC. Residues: CASSLIVGHEQYF.

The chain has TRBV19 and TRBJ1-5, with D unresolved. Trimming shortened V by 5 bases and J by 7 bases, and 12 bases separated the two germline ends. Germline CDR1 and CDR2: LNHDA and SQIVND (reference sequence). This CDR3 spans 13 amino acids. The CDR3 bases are TGTGCCAGTAGTGCTCGTGAGGGCCAGCCCCAGCATTTT. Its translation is CASSAREGQPQHF. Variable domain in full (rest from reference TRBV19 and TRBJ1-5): DGGITQSPKYLFRKEGQNVTLSCEQNLNHDAMYWYRQDPGQGLRLIYYSQIVNDFQKGDIAEGYSVSREKKESFPLTVTSAQKNPTAFYLCASSAREGQPQHFGDGTRLSIL.